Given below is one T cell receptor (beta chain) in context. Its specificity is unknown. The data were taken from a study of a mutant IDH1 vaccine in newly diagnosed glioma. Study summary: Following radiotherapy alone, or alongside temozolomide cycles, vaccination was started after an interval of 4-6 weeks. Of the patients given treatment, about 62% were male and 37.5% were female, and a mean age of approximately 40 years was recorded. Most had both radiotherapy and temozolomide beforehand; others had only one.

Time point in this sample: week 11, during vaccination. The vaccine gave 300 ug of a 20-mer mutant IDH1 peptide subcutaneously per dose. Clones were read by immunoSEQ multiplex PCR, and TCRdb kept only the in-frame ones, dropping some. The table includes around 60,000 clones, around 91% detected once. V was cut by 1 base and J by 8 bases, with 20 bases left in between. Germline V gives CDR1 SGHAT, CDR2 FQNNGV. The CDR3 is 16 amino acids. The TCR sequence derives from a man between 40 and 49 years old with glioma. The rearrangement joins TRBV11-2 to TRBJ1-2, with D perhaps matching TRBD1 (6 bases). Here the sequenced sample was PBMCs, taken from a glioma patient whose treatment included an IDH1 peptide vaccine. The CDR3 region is CASSLVSPQGPGGYTF. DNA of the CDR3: TGTGCCAGCAGCTTAGTCTCCCCACAGGGTCCGGGCGGCTACACCTTC. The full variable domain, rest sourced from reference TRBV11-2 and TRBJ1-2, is EAGVAQSPRYKIIEKRQSVAFWCNPISGHATLYWYQQILGQGPKLLIQFQNNGVVDDSQLPKDRFSAERLKGVDSTLKIQPAKLEDSAVYLCASSLVSPQGPGGYTFGSGTRLTVV.